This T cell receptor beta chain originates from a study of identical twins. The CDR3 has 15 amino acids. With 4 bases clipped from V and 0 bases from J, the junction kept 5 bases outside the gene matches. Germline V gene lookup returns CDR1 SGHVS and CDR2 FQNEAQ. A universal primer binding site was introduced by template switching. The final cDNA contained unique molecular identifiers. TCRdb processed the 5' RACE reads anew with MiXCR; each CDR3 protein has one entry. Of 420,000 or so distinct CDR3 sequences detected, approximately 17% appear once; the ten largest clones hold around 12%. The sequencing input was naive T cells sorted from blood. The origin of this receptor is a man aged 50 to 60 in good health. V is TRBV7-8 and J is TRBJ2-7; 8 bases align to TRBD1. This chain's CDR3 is CASSSYRGSSYEQYF. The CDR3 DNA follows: TGTGCCAGCAGCTCTTACAGGGGGAGCTCCTACGAGCAGTACTTC.